The 25 T cell receptor beta chains in this list originate from one sample, sequenced in a study of blood T cell repertoires in COVID-19. Profiling relied on immunoSEQ multiplex PCR, and the TCRdb table lists in-frame clones only, not all of them. The sample consists of 250,000 to 300,000 clones, 80% to 85% of them appearing once. Sequenced material: peripheral blood. These receptors all stem from a man aged 55 to 69 with acute or convalescent COVID-19.

The CDR3 DNA reads TGTGCCAGCAGCCAAGAGGGAGGGGGTACCTACGAGCAGTACTTC. It translates to CASSQEGGGTYEQYF. V is TRBV3-1 (or the pseudogene TRBV3-2) and J is TRBJ2-7; perhaps TRBD2 as D (7 bases). The V gene's germline CDR1 is LGHDT and CDR2 YNNKEL (reference sequence). This CDR3 is built from 15 residues. The germline V and J ends were trimmed by 0 bases and 2 bases, with 11 bases remaining between them.

The V call is TRBV28, the J call TRBJ1-3; TRBD1 is a possible D gene (5 bases). The germline V gene encodes CDR1 MDHEN and CDR2 SYDVKM. CDR3 length: 14 residues. The V gene lost 6 bases and the J gene lost 0 bases, with 9 bases spanning the gap. The CDR3 reads CASRRGGSGNTIYF. In DNA, the CDR3 is TGTGCCAGCAGAAGGGGAGGCTCTGGAAACACCATATATTTT.

V usage is TRBV3-1 (or the pseudogene TRBV3-2) and J usage is TRBJ1-1; TRBD1 is a possible D gene (5 bases). The CDR3 has 15 amino acids. The germline V and J ends were trimmed by 6 bases and 3 bases, with 17 bases remaining between them. Looked up from germline, CDR1 is LGHDT and CDR2 is YNNKEL (reference sequence). CDR3 residues: CASRPQDKGHTEAFF. CDR3 sequence (DNA): TGTGCCAGCAGACCCCAGGACAAAGGACACACTGAAGCTTTCTTT.

The chain recombines TRBV11-3 with TRBJ2-1; tentative D call: TRBD2 (6 bases). The length of the CDR3 is 16 residues. V lost 0 bases to trimming and J lost 2 bases, with 11 bases between them. The germline CDR1 and CDR2 sequences are SGHNT and YENEEA. This chain's CDR3 is CASSLDGRGPYNEQFF. The CDR3 DNA reads TGTGCCAGCAGCTTAGACGGGAGAGGACCCTACAATGAGCAGTTCTTC.

The CDR3 here is CASSPNPAVPLSNQPQHF. CDR3 nucleotides: TGTGCCAGCTCACCCAATCCCGCAGTCCCGTTGAGCAATCAGCCCCAGCATTTT. The chain recombines TRBV18 with TRBJ1-5; D unresolved. This CDR3 comprises 18 residues. Trimming stripped 3 bases from V and 1 base from J, with 19 bases between. CDR1 is KGHSH, CDR2 LQKENI, per germline.

This clone was recorded a few times. The chain uses TRBV21-1 and TRBJ1-6. TRBV21-1 is deemed a pseudogene. The CDR3 spans 20 residues. The DNA of the CDR3 is TGTGCCAGCAGCAAAAGAACTAACGTGTTCAGAGTCTCCTATAATTCACCCCTCCACTTT. Its translation is CASSKRTNVFRVSYNSPLHF.

The chain links TRBV29-1 to TRBJ2-7; 8 bases agree with TRBD1. The CDR3 covers 12 residues. J was trimmed by 4 bases and V by 6 bases; bases with no gene match: 5. Looked up from germline, CDR1 is SQVTM and CDR2 is ANQGSEA. The CDR3 sequence: CSVGTGFYEQYF. The CDR3 DNA follows: TGCAGCGTCGGGACAGGTTTTTACGAGCAGTACTTC.

The genes are TRBV28 and TRBJ1-2; 7 bases fit TRBD1. After removal of 7 bases from V and 2 bases from J, the junction contained 7 bases not matched to a gene. This CDR3 has 14 residues. Germline V gives CDR1 MDHEN, CDR2 SYDVKM. The CDR3 protein is CASNSKGANYGYTF. As DNA, the CDR3 is TGTGCCAGCAACTCTAAGGGGGCCAACTATGGCTACACCTTC.

CDR3 residues: CASSPQQGRGVYNEQFF. CDR3 nucleotide sequence: TGTGCCAGCAGCCCACAACAGGGGCGCGGGGTGTACAATGAGCAGTTCTTC. The chain uses TRBV3-1 (or the pseudogene TRBV3-2) and TRBJ2-1; the D gene is possibly TRBD1 (7 bases). V gave up 4 bases and J gave up 4 bases, with 20 bases separating them. The CDR3 length is 17 residues. Germline V lookup: CDR1 LGHDT, CDR2 YNNKEL (reference sequence).

About this clone itself: The same CDR3 can be traced to other DNA sequences in this sample. V is TRBV7-9 and J is TRBJ2-2; D is uncertain. The CDR3 contains 11 residues. V lost 5 bases and J 7 bases, leaving 5 bases between the germline ends. The V gene's germline CDR1 is SEHNR and CDR2 FQNEAQ (reference sequence). The CDR3 protein is CASSPGGELFF. Here the CDR3 DNA reads TGTGCCAGCAGCCCCGGCGGGGAGCTGTTTTTT.

The chain has TRBV6-2 or TRBV6-3 and TRBJ1-5, with TRBD1 identical over 7 bases. The junction had 5 bases not matched to a gene; V was cut back by 5 bases and J by 4 bases. CDR1 and CDR2 (germline): MNHEY, SVGEGT. This CDR3 spans 14 amino acids. CDR3 sequence (DNA): TGTGCCAGCAGTACCCGACAGGGTAATCAGCCCCAGCATTTT. Translation gives CASSTRQGNQPQHF.

The CDR3 nucleotides read TGTGCCAGCTCACCGGAAACAGGGCCCTATCAGCCCCAGCATTTT. This codes for CASSPETGPYQPQHF. The chain employs TRBV18 and TRBJ1-5; tentative D call: TRBD1 (6 bases). The V gene's germline CDR1 is KGHSH and CDR2 LQKENI. V shed 3 bases and J shed 5 bases, with 14 bases lying between them. This CDR3 spans 15 amino acids.

This sequence joins TRBV13 and TRBJ1-5, with D possibly TRBD1 on 6 matching bases. This CDR3 contains 13 residues. Per germline, CDR1 PRHDT and CDR2 FYEKMQ (reference sequence). Trimming removed 5 bases from V and 9 bases from J, with 14 bases in between. CDR3 coding DNA: TGTGCCAGCAGCGCCGACAGGCAGCGGCCCCAGCATTTT. Translated, it gives CASSADRQRPQHF.

J is TRBJ2-5 and V is TRBV12-3 or TRBV12-4, with TRBD2 matching 7 bases. CDR3 length: 13 residues. V lost 8 bases, J lost 4 bases, and 7 bases stayed unmatched. The CDR3 region is CASGELAGETQYF. In nucleotides, the CDR3 is TGTGCCAGCGGTGAATTAGCGGGAGAGACCCAGTACTTC.

This clone was observed a few times. The CDR3 sequence: CASSPGQLNTEAFF. In DNA form, the CDR3 reads TGTGCCAGCAGCCCGGGACAGCTGAACACTGAAGCTTTCTTT. The chain combines TRBV7-9 with TRBJ1-1; TRBD1 agrees at 7 bases. V gave up 5 bases and J gave up 0 bases; unmatched junction bases: 3. The germline V gene encodes CDR1 SEHNR and CDR2 FQNEAQ (reference sequence). The CDR3 consists of 14 residues.

The chain carries TRBV27 and TRBJ2-1; the D gene is possibly TRBD1 (7 bases). Between the trimmed V and J ends, which lost 3 bases and 9 bases, there was a span of 18 bases. Per germline, CDR1 MNHEY and CDR2 SMNVEV (reference sequence). The CDR3 is made up of 15 amino acids. The CDR3 region is CASSFTPTGRGEQFF. The CDR3 nucleotides read TGTGCCAGCAGTTTTACCCCGACAGGGCGGGGTGAGCAGTTCTTC.

The chain recombines TRBV28 with TRBJ2-1; TRBD1 matches at 10 bases. The ends lost 4 bases at V and 4 bases at J; junction bases unmatched: 1. The CDR3 has 14 amino acids. CDR1 is MDHEN, CDR2 SYDVKM, per germline. CDR3 in amino acids: CASSSGQGYNEQFF. The DNA for the CDR3 is TGTGCCAGCAGTTCGGGACAGGGGTACAATGAGCAGTTCTTC.

This chain joins TRBV18 and TRBJ1-3; D ambiguous. V was cut by 3 bases and J by 6 bases, with 9 bases left in between. The germline CDR1 and CDR2 sequences are KGHSH and LQKENI. This CDR3 has 13 residues. As DNA, the CDR3 is TGTGCCAGCTCACCCGCGCGGCCAAACACCATATATTTT. Its translation: CASSPARPNTIYF.

This sequence joins TRBV27 and TRBJ1-5; 10 positions agree with TRBD1. Germline V CDR1 and CDR2: MNHEY, SMNVEV (reference sequence). After removal of 5 bases from V and 5 bases from J, the junction contained 6 bases not matched to a gene. This CDR3 comprises 15 residues. CDR3 amino acids: CASSPTGGAYQPQHF. The CDR3, as DNA: TGTGCCAGCAGTCCGACAGGGGGCGCGTATCAGCCCCAGCATTTT.

This clone has just one count. At one boundary the junction diverges from the germline segment, which might be a read error. This chain uses TRBV7-7 with TRBJ2-7, with TRBD2 as a possible D gene (6 bases). This CDR3 has 15 residues. CDR1 and CDR2 (germline): SSHAT, FNYEAQ (reference sequence). CDR3 loop: CASSLAAGWIYEQYF. CDR3 sequence (DNA): TGTGCTAGCAGCTTAGCGGCGGGGTGGATCTACGAGCAGTACTTC.

The V call is TRBV2, the J call TRBJ2-5; TRBD2 might be the D (6 bases). CDR1 SNHLY and CDR2 FYNNEI come from the germline V gene. The V end was cut by 3 bases, the J end by 4 bases, with 15 bases between. The CDR3 contains 15 residues. CDR3 protein: CASSDGRGVGETQYF. DNA for the CDR3: TGTGCCAGCAGTGACGGGCGGGGCGTAGGAGAGACCCAGTACTTC. Using reference TRBV2 and TRBJ2-5 for the parts outside the CDR3, the full variable domain is EPEVTQTPSHQVTQMGQEVILRCVPISNHLYFYWYRQILGQKVEFLVSFYNNEISEKSEIFDDQFSVERPDGSNFTLKIRSTKLEDSAMYFCASSDGRGVGETQYFGPGTRLLVL.

In this sample, this clone turned up a few times. V usage is TRBV29-1 and J usage is TRBJ2-7; 8 bases agree with TRBD2. V gave up 6 bases and J gave up 2 bases; unmatched junction bases: 3. Per germline, CDR1 SQVTM and CDR2 ANQGSEA. The CDR3 spans 12 residues. In DNA form, the CDR3 reads TGCAGCGTGGAACTAGCGGCCTACGAGCAGTACTTC. Translated: CSVELAAYEQYF.

The genes are TRBV6-4 and TRBJ1-5, with TRBD1 as a possible D gene (5 bases). Germline CDR1 and CDR2: MRHNA and SNTAGT. V lost 9 bases to trimming and J lost 11 bases, with 5 bases between them. This CDR3 region has 8 residues. CDR3 protein: CARTAQHF. The CDR3 coding sequence is TGTGCCAGGACAGCCCAGCATTTT.

The chain uses TRBV25-1 and TRBJ1-6; 8 bases are shared with TRBD1. CDR1 is MGHDK and CDR2 is SYGVNS in the germline V gene. The CDR3 consists of 15 residues. The trim removed 4 bases at V and 9 bases at J, leaving 8 bases unmatched. As DNA, the CDR3 is TGTGCCAGCAGTGGCTCCGGGACAGGTTTTTCACCCCTCCACTTT. It is translated as CASSGSGTGFSPLHF.

The gene calls are TRBV3-1 (or the pseudogene TRBV3-2) and TRBJ1-6; D gene uncertain. CDR1 and CDR2 from the germline V gene are LGHDT and YNNKEL (reference sequence). The V end lost 3 bases, the J end lost 7 bases, and 10 bases lay between the germline ends. The CDR3 spans 14 residues. The CDR3 protein is CASSQQQANSPLHF. The CDR3, as DNA: TGTGCCAGCAGCCAGCAGCAGGCGAATTCACCCCTCCACTTT.